This TCR beta chain was retrieved from a study of T cell responses to AZD1222 COVID-19 vaccine. Study-wide context: The study pooled second doses at about 4 or about 12 weeks. Points from the study as a whole: Across spike, vaccine-associated CD4 TCRs were found, dominant at 160-218 and 743-854. The sample set comprised mostly white British donors with more females, and clonal diversity was possibly underestimated.

Sequenced by immunoSEQ multiplex PCR; TCRdb stores in-frame clones only, minus some. Of roughly 44,000 clones detected, 75% to 85% appear once; the ten largest clones hold 45% to 60%. Germline trimming cut 4 bases from V and 5 bases from J; bases unmatched to any gene: 4. This CDR3 spans 14 amino acids. CDR1 and CDR2 from the germline V gene are LNHNV and YYDKDF (reference sequence). Notes on this clone: Its antigen is not identified.

The chain uses TRBV15 and TRBJ2-1, with TRBD1 matching 8 bases. The sequenced sample was peripheral blood, obtained on day 0 of AZD1222 vaccination. The source is an adult in good health. The CDR3 DNA is TGTGCCACCAGCACCGGGACAGGACACAATGAGCAGTTCTTC. Protein product: CATSTGTGHNEQFF.